Listed here are 12 T cell receptor beta chains from one sample, sequenced in a study of cytomegalovirus exposure and HLA in healthy donors. The PCR made use of 60 Vbeta and 13 Jbeta primers. TCRdb keeps only in-frame clones here, not all; method: immunoSEQ multiplex PCR. The sample lists 150,000 to 180,000 clones; around 82% were seen once. The sequenced sample was PBMCs. The origin of the receptors is a woman aged 45-59 years in good health and CMV-seropositive.

V and J are TRBV5-8 and TRBJ1-6; perhaps TRBD1 as D (5 bases). Trimming pared 2 bases from V and 8 bases from J, leaving 14 bases between. In germline, CDR1 is SGHTS, CDR2 YDEGEE. CDR3 length equals 15 residues. The CDR3 here is CASSFSGDSDSPLHF. Here the CDR3 DNA reads TGTGCCAGCAGCTTCTCCGGGGACTCGGATTCACCCCTCCACTTT.

The rearrangement joins TRBV6-6 to TRBJ1-6; 7 bases fit TRBD1. CDR3 length equals 13 residues. Germline V lookup: CDR1 MNHNY, CDR2 SVGAGI (reference sequence). V shed 8 bases and J 3 bases; nucleotides not matched to a gene: 1. Here the CDR3 DNA reads TGTGCCAGCCAGGGGGGCTATAATTCACCCCTCCACTTT. As protein: CASQGGYNSPLHF.

The J gene is TRBJ1-2, the V gene TRBV7-2, with a tentative D call TRBD1 (5 bases). This CDR3 comprises 13 residues. Deletions cut 5 bases from V and 6 bases from J, with 13 bases between. Germline V CDR1 and CDR2: SGHTA, FQGNSA. Written as DNA, the CDR3 is TGTGCCAGCAGCCCCGCAGGGTTCAATGGCTACACCTTC. Translated, it gives CASSPAGFNGYTF.

The V call is TRBV13, the J call TRBJ2-3; the D is unclear. V was pared by 4 bases and J by 4 bases, with 9 bases between. The CDR3 runs 13 residues. CDR1 is PRHDT, CDR2 FYEKMQ, per germline (reference sequence). DNA for the CDR3: TGTGCCAGCAGCTCAGGACGGGCAGATACGCAGTATTTT. Encoded protein: CASSSGRADTQYF.

The V gene is TRBV12-5, the J gene TRBJ1-5; 7 bases match TRBD1. Trimming cost V 6 bases and J 0 bases; bases outside gene matches: 5. Germline assignment: CDR1 LGHNT and CDR2 FRNRAP. CDR3 size: 15 residues. The CDR3 is CASGRDSYSNQPQHF. The CDR3 DNA reads TGTGCTAGTGGCCGGGACAGTTATAGCAATCAGCCCCAGCATTTT.

V is TRBV5-5 and J is TRBJ1-5; D remains unclear. V was clipped by 4 bases and J by 6 bases, with 20 bases between them. There are 16 residues in the CDR3. Germline CDR1 reads SGHKS; CDR2 reads YYEKEE (reference sequence). The CDR3 sequence: CASSPFYPGAGQPQHF. As DNA, the CDR3 is TGTGCCAGCAGCCCCTTTTATCCGGGTGCGGGTCAGCCCCAGCATTTT.

The J gene is TRBJ2-7, the V gene TRBV2; TRBD1 matches 7 bases. In germline, CDR1 is SNHLY, CDR2 FYNNEI. CDR3 length equals 11 residues. J lost 6 bases, V lost 9 bases, and 5 bases had no gene match. The CDR3 here is CASLAGGEQYF. CDR3 sequence (DNA): TGTGCCAGTCTTGCAGGGGGCGAGCAGTACTTC. The entire variable domain, with the rest obtained from reference TRBV2 and TRBJ2-7, is as follows: EPEVTQTPSHQVTQMGQEVILRCVPISNHLYFYWYRQILGQKVEFLVSFYNNEISEKSEIFDDQFSVERPDGSNFTLKIRSTKLEDSAMYFCASLAGGEQYFGPGTRLTVT.

This clone was counted only a few times. V usage is TRBV5-6 and J usage is TRBJ1-6; D not certain. The germline gives CDR1 SGHDT, CDR2 YYEEEE. Trimming took off 6 bases at V and 11 bases at J, with 15 bases between the two ends. The CDR3 consists of 13 residues. The CDR3: CASTRRRVTPLHF. The CDR3 DNA reads TGTGCCAGCACTAGACGTCGGGTCACACCCCTCCACTTT.

The chain uses TRBV5-4 and TRBJ2-3, with D perhaps TRBD2 (5 bases). Per the germline V gene, CDR1 is SGHNT and CDR2 is YYREEE (reference sequence). The CDR3 extends over 16 amino acids. V was clipped by 2 bases and J by 3 bases, with 16 bases between them. CDR3: CASSLEGSVITDTQYF. The CDR3 DNA reads as TGTGCCAGCAGCTTAGAGGGTTCCGTGATAACAGATACGCAGTATTTT.

This chain links TRBV7-9 with TRBJ1-6; 9 positions agree with TRBD1. The germline V gene encodes CDR1 SEHNR and CDR2 FQNEAQ (reference sequence). Trimming removed 1 base from V and 9 bases from J; junction bases left unmatched: 4. The CDR3 extends over 15 amino acids. The DNA for the CDR3 is TGTGCCAGCAGCTTAGGGACAGGGGAGAGTTCACCCCTCCACTTT. Translating it yields CASSLGTGESSPLHF.

CDR3 DNA sequence: TGTGCCAGCAGCTTAGGGCAGGCAATTACCGGGGAGCTGTTTTTT. Protein product: CASSLGQAITGELFF. The genes are TRBV7-8 and TRBJ2-2; D call uncertain. Between the trimmed V and J ends, which lost 1 base and 5 bases, there was a span of 11 bases. The CDR3 has 15 residues. CDR1 SGHVS and CDR2 FQNEAQ come from the germline V gene.

The chain joins TRBV19 to TRBJ2-3, with 10 bases matching TRBD2. V shed 4 bases, J shed 1 base, and the junction held 5 bases outside the gene matches. Per the germline V gene, CDR1 is LNHDA and CDR2 is SQIVND (reference sequence). This CDR3 has 16 amino acids. The CDR3 loop reads CASSTYTSGGTDTQYF. The CDR3 DNA reads as TGTGCCAGTAGTACCTATACTAGCGGGGGCACAGATACGCAGTATTTT. The full variable domain, rest sourced from reference TRBV19 and TRBJ2-3, is DGGITQSPKYLFRKEGQNVTLSCEQNLNHDAMYWYRQDPGQGLRLIYYSQIVNDFQKGDIAEGYSVSREKKESFPLTVTSAQKNPTAFYLCASSTYTSGGTDTQYFGPGTRLTVL.